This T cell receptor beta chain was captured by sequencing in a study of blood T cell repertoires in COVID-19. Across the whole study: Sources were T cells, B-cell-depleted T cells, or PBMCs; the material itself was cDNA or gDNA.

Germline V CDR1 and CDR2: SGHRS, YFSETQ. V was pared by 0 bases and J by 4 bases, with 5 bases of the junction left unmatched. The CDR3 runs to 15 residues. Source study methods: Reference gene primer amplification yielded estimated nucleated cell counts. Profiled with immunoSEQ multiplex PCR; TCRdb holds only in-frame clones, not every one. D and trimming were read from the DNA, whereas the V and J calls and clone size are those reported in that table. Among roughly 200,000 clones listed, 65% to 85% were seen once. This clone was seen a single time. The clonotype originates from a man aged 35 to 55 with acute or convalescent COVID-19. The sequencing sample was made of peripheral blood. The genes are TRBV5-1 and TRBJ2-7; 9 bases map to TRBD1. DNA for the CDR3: TGCGCCAGCAGCTTGGGGGACAGGGATGTTTACGAGCAGTACTTC. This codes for CASSLGDRDVYEQYF.